This TCR beta chain is from a study of blood T cell repertoires in COVID-19. At the level of the study: PBMCs, B-cell-depleted T cells, or T cells provided the cDNA or gDNA that made up the material.

Clones were read by immunoSEQ multiplex PCR, and TCRdb kept only the in-frame ones, dropping some. The sample has tens of thousands of clones, approximately 92% seen once. V dropped 6 bases and J dropped 3; count of bases not matched to a gene: 8. Germline V CDR1 and CDR2: MNHEY, SVGEGT. This CDR3 region has 16 residues. The sample was peripheral blood. This receptor was obtained from a woman older than 75 with acute or convalescent COVID-19. The rearrangement uses TRBV6-2 or TRBV6-3 and TRBJ1-5; the match to TRBD1 covers 10 bases. The CDR3 DNA reads TGTGCCAGCAGGTACGCCGGACAGGGGGTCAATCAGCCCCAGCATTTT. Residues: CASRYAGQGVNQPQHF.